This TCR beta chain comes out of a study of CD8 T cells in Susac syndrome. V gave up 9 bases and J gave up 7 bases; unmatched junction bases: 14. The germline V gene has CDR1 LNHDA and CDR2 SQIVND (reference sequence). The CDR3 spans 15 residues. Reverse transcription of about 0.5 to 1 ug RNA used random hexamers. Across 54 Vbeta and 13 Jbeta, immunoSEQ multiplex PCR amplified TCR beta CDR3. TCRdb reprocessed the immunoSEQ multiplex PCR reads via MiXCR and lists one record per CDR3 protein. The sample yields 150,000 to 250,000 distinct CDR3 sequences, 90% to 95% seen once. The sample was CD4+ T cells from PBMCs. The clonotype was recovered from a human donor with multiple sclerosis. The chain recombines TRBV19 with TRBJ1-5, with 8 bases lining up with TRBD1. This CDR3 is CASHDRGWAIQPQHF. The CDR3 bases are TGTGCCAGCCATGACAGGGGATGGGCAATCCAGCCCCAGCATTTT.